The rows below give T cell receptor beta chains drawn from one sample of a study of neurological immune-mediated disorders. MiXCR was run by TCRdb on the 5' RACE reads, yielding one entry per CDR3 protein. Among about 89,000 distinct CDR3 sequences listed, just over 2.5% were seen once. Sample: PBMCs. These receptors were taken from a woman under 40 with multiple sclerosis. CDR3s include the opening cysteine and the closing phenylalanine or tryptophan. A D gene is named only where the DNA matches it firmly. A row's size may be missing; if present it is once, few, many or a size class.

DNA | CDR3 | V | D | size | J
TGCGCCAGCAGCTTGGTTGCGGGACCCCAAGAGACCCAGTACTTC | CASSLVAGPQETQYF | TRBV5-1 | NA | many | TRBJ2-5
TGCGCCAGCAGCCGGGACAGTGAAGCTTTCTTT | CASSRDSEAFF | TRBV5-1 | TRBD1 | many | TRBJ1-1
TGTGCCAGCAGTTACTCCACGGGGCCGGCGGGCAACGAGCAGTACTTC | CASSYSTGPAGNEQYF | TRBV6-5 | NA | many | TRBJ2-7
TGTGCCAGTAGTTCGGGACAGCTAAGCTCTGGGGCCAACGTCCTGACTTTC | CASSSGQLSSGANVLTF | TRBV19 | TRBD1 | many | TRBJ2-6
TGCGCCAGCAGCTTCGGACAGGGTCCGGATACGCAGTATTTT | CASSFGQGPDTQYF | TRBV5-1 | TRBD1 | many | TRBJ2-3
TGTGCCAGCAGTTTAGTACAGGGAGGGTTGTACGAGCAGTACTTC | CASSLVQGGLYEQYF | TRBV28 | NA | many | TRBJ2-7
TGTGCCAGCAGTTTACGGCTAGGGGTCGGGGATGAGCAGTTCTTC | CASSLRLGVGDEQFF | TRBV12-3/TRBV12-4 | NA | many | TRBJ2-1
TGTGCCAGCAGTTTAGGTGGGCCGAGGTACCAAGAGACCCAGTACTTC | CASSLGGPRYQETQYF | TRBV27 | NA | many | TRBJ2-5
TGCAGTGCTCCCGGCGACAGTAACTATGGCTACACCTTC | CSAPGDSNYGYTF | TRBV20-1 | NA | many | TRBJ1-2
TGTGCCACCAGCAGAGATTGGACGGGAGTCACAGATACGCAGTATTTT | CATSRDWTGVTDTQYF | TRBV15 | NA | many | TRBJ2-3
TGCAGCGTACCAGCGGGAGAGCATTTCTTC | CSVPAGEHFF | TRBV29-1 | TRBD2 | many | TRBJ2-1
TGCAGTGCTAGTGGACAGGGGGCCGACACCGGGGAGCTGTTTTTT | CSASGQGADTGELFF | TRBV20-1 | TRBD1 | many | TRBJ2-2
TGCAGTGCTAGAGTCCCTGGACTAGGGGAATACAATGAGCAGTTCTTC | CSARVPGLGEYNEQFF | TRBV20-1 | TRBD2 | many | TRBJ2-1
TGTGCCAGCAGTTACTCCAGCGGGAGTCTCTACGAGCAGTACTTC | CASSYSSGSLYEQYF | TRBV6-5 | TRBD2 | many | TRBJ2-7
TGCAGTGCTAGAGATCTAGGAAAGGCACGGGACACCGGGGAGCTGTTTTTT | CSARDLGKARDTGELFF | TRBV20-1 | NA | many | TRBJ2-2
TGTGCCAGCAGTTGGGACAGGGGTACTGAAGCTTTCTTT | CASSWDRGTEAFF | TRBV6-5 | TRBD1 | many | TRBJ1-1
TGTGCCAGCAGTGAAGGGATGACGGCCTATGGCTACACCTTC | CASSEGMTAYGYTF | TRBV2 | NA | NA | TRBJ1-2
TGTGCCAGCTCTACCCGGACAGGGTCCTACGAGCAGTACTTC | CASSTRTGSYEQYF | TRBV18 | TRBD1 | many | TRBJ2-7
TGTGCCAGCAGTTTTGGGGGCTTAGGTGTCAGGACTGAAGCTTTCTTT | CASSFGGLGVRTEAFF | TRBV12-3/TRBV12-4 | NA | many | TRBJ1-1
TGTGCCAGCAGCTCGGGAGGGCGCTTTGGAGATACGCAGTATTTT | CASSSGGRFGDTQYF | TRBV11-2 | TRBD2 | many | TRBJ2-3
TGCAGTGCTAGTTTATCTAGCGGGAGGGCGGATGAGCAGTTCTTC | CSASLSSGRADEQFF | TRBV20-1 | TRBD2 | many | TRBJ2-1
TGTGCCAGCAGCTTCTACGGTTCTACCCAAGAGACCCAGTACTTC | CASSFYGSTQETQYF | TRBV7-2 | NA | many | TRBJ2-5
TGTGCCAGCAGCACTTGGGCAGATCAGCCCCAGCATTTT | CASSTWADQPQHF | TRBV7-2 | NA | many | TRBJ1-5
TGTGCCACCAGTGATCCGTCCGCGGGCTATGGCTACACCTTC | CATSDPSAGYGYTF | TRBV24-1 | NA | many | TRBJ1-2
TGTGCCAGCAGCCCCCACGGGAACTATGGCTACACCTTC | CASSPHGNYGYTF | TRBV3-1 | NA | many | TRBJ1-2
TGTGCCAGCAGAATGACGGAATACAATGAGCAGTTCTTC | CASRMTEYNEQFF | TRBV6-5 | NA | many | TRBJ2-1
TGCGCCAGCAGCCAGGGCGAGATGATCCCCACCGGGGAGCTGTTTTTT | CASSQGEMIPTGELFF | TRBV4-3 | NA | NA | TRBJ2-2
TGTGCCAGCTCACCGGCTTTTGGAGCGAACACTGAAGCTTTCTTT | CASSPAFGANTEAFF | TRBV18 | NA | many | TRBJ1-1
TGTGCCAGCAGTTACTCAGTCAGTTCCTACGAGCAGTACTTC | CASSYSVSSYEQYF | TRBV6-5 | NA | many | TRBJ2-7
TGCGCCAGCAGCTCGCAAGAGCAAGAGACCCAGTACTTC | CASSSQEQETQYF | TRBV5-1 | NA | many | TRBJ2-5
TGCAGTGCTCCCTACCCTAGGGCGGATTCCTACGAGCAGTACTTC | CSAPYPRADSYEQYF | TRBV20-1 | NA | many | TRBJ2-7
TGCAGCGTCGCGGGCAGCTTCACCTACGAGCAGTACTTC | CSVAGSFTYEQYF | TRBV29-1 | NA | many | TRBJ2-7
TGCAGTGCCATAGGACTAGCGGACTACAATGAGCAGTTCTTC | CSAIGLADYNEQFF | TRBV20-1 | TRBD2 | many | TRBJ2-1
TGTGCCAGCAGTGCCCGCCGGGGGGGGACCGGGGAGCTGTTTTTT | CASSARRGGTGELFF | TRBV12-3/TRBV12-4 | TRBD2 | many | TRBJ2-2
TGTGCCAGCAGCCAAGCGGGCGGCTATTACAATGAGCAGTTCTTC | CASSQAGGYYNEQFF | TRBV4-2 | NA | many | TRBJ2-1
TGCAGTGCTCGTAGTGAAGTGGACTACGAGCAGTACTTC | CSARSEVDYEQYF | TRBV20-1 | NA | many | TRBJ2-7
TGTGCCAGCTCTCGTCAGGGGAGAGAGACCCAGTACTTC | CASSRQGRETQYF | TRBV18 | NA | many | TRBJ2-5
TGTGCCAGCAGCAAAGCGGGACTAGCCTACGAGCAGTACTTC | CASSKAGLAYEQYF | TRBV21-1 | NA | many | TRBJ2-7
TGCAGTGCTAGAGAGCGAGGGGCCCGGTGGGAGCAGTACTTC | CSARERGARWEQYF | TRBV20-1 | NA | many | TRBJ2-7
TGCGCCAGCAGCTTGGTATCAGGGTCGGGCGAGCAGTACTTC | CASSLVSGSGEQYF | TRBV5-1 | NA | many | TRBJ2-7